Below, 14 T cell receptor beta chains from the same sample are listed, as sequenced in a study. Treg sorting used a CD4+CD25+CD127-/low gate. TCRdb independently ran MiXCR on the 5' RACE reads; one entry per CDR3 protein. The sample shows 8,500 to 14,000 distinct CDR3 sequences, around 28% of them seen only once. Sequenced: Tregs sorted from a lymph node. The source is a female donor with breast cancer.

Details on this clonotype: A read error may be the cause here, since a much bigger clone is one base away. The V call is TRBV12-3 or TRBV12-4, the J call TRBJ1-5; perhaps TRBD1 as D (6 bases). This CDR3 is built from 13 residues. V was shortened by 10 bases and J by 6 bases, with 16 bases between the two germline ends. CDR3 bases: TGTGCCAACTCTCCAGGGGACGGTCAGCCCCAGCATTTT. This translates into CANSPGDGQPQHF.

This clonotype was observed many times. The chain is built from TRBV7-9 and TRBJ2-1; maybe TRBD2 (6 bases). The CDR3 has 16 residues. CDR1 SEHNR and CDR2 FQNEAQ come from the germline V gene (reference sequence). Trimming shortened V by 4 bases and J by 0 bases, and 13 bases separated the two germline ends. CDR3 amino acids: CASSYRAGSSYNEQFF. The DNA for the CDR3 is TGTGCCAGCAGCTACCGGGCGGGGAGCTCCTACAATGAGCAGTTCTTC.

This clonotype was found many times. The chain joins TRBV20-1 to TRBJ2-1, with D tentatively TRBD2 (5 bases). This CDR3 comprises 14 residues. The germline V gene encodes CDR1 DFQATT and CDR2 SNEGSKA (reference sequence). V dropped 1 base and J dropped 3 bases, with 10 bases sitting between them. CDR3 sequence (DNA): TGCAGTGCTAGAGCAGCGGAGAGCTACAATGAGCAGTTCTTC. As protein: CSARAAESYNEQFF.

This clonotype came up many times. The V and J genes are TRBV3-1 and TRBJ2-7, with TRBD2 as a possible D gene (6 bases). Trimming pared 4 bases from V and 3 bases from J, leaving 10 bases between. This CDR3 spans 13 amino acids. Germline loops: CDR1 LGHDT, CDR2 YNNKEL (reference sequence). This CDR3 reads CASSPQGGYEQYF. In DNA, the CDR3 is TGTGCCAGCAGCCCCCAGGGAGGCTACGAGCAGTACTTC.

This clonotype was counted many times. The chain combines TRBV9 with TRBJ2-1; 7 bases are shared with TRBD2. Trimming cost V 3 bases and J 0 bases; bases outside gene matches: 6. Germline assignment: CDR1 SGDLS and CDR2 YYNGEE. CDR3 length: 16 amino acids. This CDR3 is CASSATTGGSYNEQFF. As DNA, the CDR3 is TGTGCCAGCAGCGCTACTACGGGGGGCTCCTACAATGAGCAGTTCTTC.

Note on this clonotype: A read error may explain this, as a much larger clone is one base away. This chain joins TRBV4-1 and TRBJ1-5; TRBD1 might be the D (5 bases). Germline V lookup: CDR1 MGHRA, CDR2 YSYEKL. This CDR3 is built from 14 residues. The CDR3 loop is CASSQDRDNQLQHF. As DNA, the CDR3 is TGCGCCAGCAGCCAAGACAGGGATAATCAGCTCCAGCATTTT.

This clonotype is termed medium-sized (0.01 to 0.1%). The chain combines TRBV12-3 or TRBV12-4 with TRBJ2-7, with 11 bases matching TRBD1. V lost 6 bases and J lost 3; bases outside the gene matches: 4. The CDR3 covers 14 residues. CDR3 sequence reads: CASSPGTGGYEQYF. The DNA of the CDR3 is TGTGCCAGCAGCCCCGGGACAGGGGGCTACGAGCAGTACTTC.

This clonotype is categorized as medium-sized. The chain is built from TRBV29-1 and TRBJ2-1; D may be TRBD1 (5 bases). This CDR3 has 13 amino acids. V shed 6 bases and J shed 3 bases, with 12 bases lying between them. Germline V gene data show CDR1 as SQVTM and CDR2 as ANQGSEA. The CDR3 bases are TGCAGCGTCACAGACAGCGACTACAATGAGCAGTTCTTC. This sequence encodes CSVTDSDYNEQFF.

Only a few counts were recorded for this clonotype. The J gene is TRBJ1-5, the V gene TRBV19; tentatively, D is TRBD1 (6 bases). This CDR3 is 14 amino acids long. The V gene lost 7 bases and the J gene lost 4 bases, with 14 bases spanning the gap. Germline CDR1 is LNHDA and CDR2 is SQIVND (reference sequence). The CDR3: CASNAGQRNQPQHF. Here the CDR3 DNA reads TGTGCCAGTAACGCCGGACAGAGGAATCAGCCCCAGCATTTT.

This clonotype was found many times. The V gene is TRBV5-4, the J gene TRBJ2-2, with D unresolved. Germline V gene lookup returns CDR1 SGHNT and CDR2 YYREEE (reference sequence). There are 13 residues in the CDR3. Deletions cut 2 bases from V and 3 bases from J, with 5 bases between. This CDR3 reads CASSFKYTGELFF. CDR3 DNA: TGTGCCAGCAGCTTTAAGTACACCGGGGAGCTGTTTTTT.

The CDR3 region has the DNA TGCGCCAGCAGCTTGGATGGACGAGCAACTAATGAAAAACTGTTTTTT. Translation: CASSLDGRATNEKLFF. The genes are TRBV5-1 and TRBJ1-4; D is ambiguous. V gave up 0 bases and J gave up 0 bases, with 9 bases separating them. CDR1 and CDR2 (germline): SGHRS, YFSETQ. The CDR3 consists of 16 residues.

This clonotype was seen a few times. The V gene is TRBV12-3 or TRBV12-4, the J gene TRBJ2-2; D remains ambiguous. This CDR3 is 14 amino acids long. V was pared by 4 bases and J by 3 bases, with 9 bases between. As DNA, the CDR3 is TGTGCCAGCAGTTCCCACAGCTACACCGGGGAGCTGTTTTTT. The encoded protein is CASSSHSYTGELFF.

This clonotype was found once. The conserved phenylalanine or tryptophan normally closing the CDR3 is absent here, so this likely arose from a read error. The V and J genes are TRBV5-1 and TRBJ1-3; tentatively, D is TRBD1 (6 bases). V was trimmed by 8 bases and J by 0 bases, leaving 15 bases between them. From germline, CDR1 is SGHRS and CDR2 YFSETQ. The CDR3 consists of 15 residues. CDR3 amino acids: CASSPDSNSGNTIYL. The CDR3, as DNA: TGCGCCAGTAGCCCGGACAGCAACTCTGGAAACACCATATATTTG.

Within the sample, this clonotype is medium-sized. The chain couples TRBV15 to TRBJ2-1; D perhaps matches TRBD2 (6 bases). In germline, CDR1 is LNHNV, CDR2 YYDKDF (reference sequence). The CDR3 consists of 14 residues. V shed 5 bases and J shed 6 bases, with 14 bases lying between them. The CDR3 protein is CATSRGGSSNEQFF. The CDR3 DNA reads TGTGCCACCAGCCGGGGAGGTAGCAGCAATGAGCAGTTCTTC.